The TCR beta chain under discussion was sequenced for a study of regulatory T cells in long-lasting Graves disease listed by TCRdb under 2021. Describing the broader study: Newly diagnosed Graves' disease patients had taken antithyroid drugs for less than 3 months. Patients with persistent Graves' disease were compared with patients with newly diagnosed Graves' disease using TCR sequencing and RNA sequencing of peripheral blood. The study was conducted in China and was registered as a clinical trial. A total of some 35 samples underwent TCR sequencing, from some 13 patients with persistent Graves' disease and approximately 20 patients with newly diagnosed Graves' disease. Broad study findings and their caveats: Persistent Graves' disease patients showed lower TCR Shannon entropy and fewer highly expanded clones than newly diagnosed patients, suggesting clonal expansion. Only the TCR beta chain was sequenced and analyzed. Persistent patients shared more public clonotypes among themselves (2,741) than newly diagnosed patients did (approximately 970). Because the primary lesion, thyroid tissue, could not be accessed, the study looked at peripheral blood alone. Preferential use of TRBV28, TRBJ1-2 and TRBJ2-5 was observed in persistent disease, whereas TRBV20-1 and TRBJ2-1 were favored in newly diagnosed disease. The authors noted that the small sample size was a limitation that may lower accuracy.

Regarding this clonotype: The antigen it binds to is not known. Being one base from a much bigger clone, this may be a read error.

The germline V gene (reference sequence) sets CDR1 to SEHNR and CDR2 to FQNEAQ. From its cysteine to its phenylalanine, the CDR3 spans 17 amino acids. Only CDR3 DNA remains: 51 bases, in frame from the first base. Library preparation employed multiplex PCR. The sample was run on an Illumina HiSeq 4000. To build TCR beta libraries, CDR3 regions were amplified by Arm-PCR using iRepertoire HTBI primers. Before sequencing, the PCR products went through gel purification. Per the original workflow: Gene usage analysis of CDR3 amino acid clonotypes used the 62 TRBV and about 14 TRBJ segments found across samples. Filtered high-quality paired reads were merged into contigs using COPE and FqMerger. BLAST was used to align contigs to the IMGT TRBV, TRBD and TRBJ reference genes, and CDR3 was defined following IMGT. Any clonotype with a frequency above 0.1% was classified as a highly expanded clone. Shannon entropy served as the measure of repertoire diversity, while the Gini coefficient captured V-J evenness. A clonotype found in more than one individual was treated as public. Using fastp trimming at Q25 and MiXCR clonotype assembly, TCRdb reanalyzed the public sequencing data and kept in-frame beta chains. Identical CDR3 protein sequences are pooled into one entry, listed with their most common genes and DNA. TCRdb, not the original authors, processed these V and J calls. The sample records around 500,000 distinct CDR3 sequences, about 13% of which are singletons. The ten top clones hold about 10% of the sample.

The time point label corresponds to: newly diagnosed GD, antithyroid drugs for less than 3 months. For both TCR sequencing and RNA sequencing, RNA was extracted from PBMCs using TRIzol. The diagnosis of Graves' disease followed American Thyroid Association guidelines. Patients for the study were recruited at an endocrinology department in Xi'an, China. Each patient gave approximately 10 milliliters of peripheral blood, collected in an EDTA anticoagulant tube. Ficoll Paque Plus density gradient separation was used to isolate PBMCs, and no further T cell sorting was performed. An Agilent 2100 Bioanalyzer and agarose gel were used to assess RNA quality, and a NanoDrop 2000 was used to measure RNA concentration. These same records also appear under a second study, on T cells in Graves' hyperthyroidism and ophthalmopathy. As the second publication notes: A patient counted as having stable Graves' hyperthyroidism if no progression to ophthalmopathy occurred over 18 months of follow-up. The hyperthyroidism patients were between 18 and 65 years old and newly diagnosed, with a disease duration of less than 2 months. Exclusion was applied to patients with uncontrolled infections, other autoimmune diseases, pregnancy or lactation. Clinical symptoms, serum thyroxine and TRAb, thyroid ultrasound, and orbital computed tomography formed the basis for the diagnoses. For the first round of RT-PCR on the TCR CDR3, the HTBI primer set was used together with the Qiagen OneStep RT-PCR kit. Most expanded thyroid clonotypes (frequency above 0.001) were also detected in blood, a finding suggesting that blood repertoires may reflect thyroid immune responses. A model built on a 13 V-J signature distinguished ophthalmopathy from stable hyperthyroidism, reaching about 88% sensitivity and approximately 81% specificity in cross-validation and 80%/75% in testing. In validation, the model predicted progression to ophthalmopathy with 65% to 71% sensitivity and about 73% specificity, a median of approximately 6.5 months before onset. To identify TCR V-J signatures that set the groups apart, the researchers used a discovery cohort of about a hundred patients, made up of 40 to 45 with Graves' ophthalmopathy and 57 with stable Graves' hyperthyroidism. Prospective prediction of ophthalmopathy was tested in an independent validation cohort consisting of under 20 hyperthyroidism patients and 17 patients who later progressed to ophthalmopathy. For training and testing, the 100 or so patients in the discovery cohort were randomly divided in a 7:3 ratio. The study also compared thyroid tissue and blood T-cell repertoires from about 6 Graves' hyperthyroidism patients. After sampling, hyperthyroidism patients received methimazole starting at 30 mg daily, and ophthalmopathy patients received high-dose intravenous methylprednisolone. The libraries were constructed in a second round of multiplex PCR and then size-selected and purified. Libraries were sequenced paired-end with 100 bp reads on an Illumina HiSeq2000. SOAPnuke was used to process the raw data, with reads discarded if the reads contained adapters or uncalled bases, had a mean Phred below 15, or lacked an exact constant-primer or identifier match. COPE v1.2.5 was used to merge high-quality paired reads, and clonotypes were defined as unique nucleotide sequences. Clonotypes were aligned to IMGT TRBV, TRBD and TRBJ reference segments using MiTCR v1.1. Only V-J combinations with frequency above 0.0001, covering about 99% of repertoires, were analysed. The TCS score was defined as the ratio of F50 (clonal expansion) to E x V (chaos), calculated using BLOSUM62-based TCRdist between CDR3 peptides within each V-J. Welch's t-statistics and random forest reduced 500 to 650 V-J features to roughly 13, which were used in a naive Bayes classifier (R e1071). No statistical method was used to fix the sample size in advance, and group allocation was not hidden from the investigators. TCR Vbeta CDR3 sequencing of approximately 140 peripheral blood samples (approximately 44 ophthalmopathy, 70 to 85 hyperthyroidism and some 17 progressor patients) is reported in the paper.

Sequences were derived from peripheral blood mononuclear cells (PBMCs), sampled at new diagnosis, from a patient treated with antithyroid drugs. This sequence was found in a man aged 30 to 45 with Graves disease. Donor details come from another sample of the same person, matched by shared clones. The chain is assembled from TRBV7-9 and TRBJ2-1; 8 bases in the junction line up with TRBD2. The J call may be incorrect, as the DNA end agrees better with TRBJ2-5. The bases are TGTGCCGGCAGCTTCCCACTAGCGGCGGGGAAGAGAGAGACCCAGTACTTC. Its coded protein is CAGSFPLAAGKRETQYF.